These 28 T cell receptor beta chains came from one sample sequenced in a study of blood T cell repertoires in COVID-19. The assay was immunoSEQ multiplex PCR, and TCRdb's table has in-frame clones only and misses some. Counted here are 220,000 or so clones, less than 90% occurring once; the ten biggest clones make up 20%. The material sequenced was peripheral blood. The receptors were gathered from a man younger than 45 with active or convalescent COVID-19.

The rearrangement uses TRBV24-1 and TRBJ2-2, with D unresolved. CDR1 is KGHDR and CDR2 is SFDVKD in the germline V gene. The CDR3 runs to 12 residues. Trimming left V 7 bases short and J 5 bases short, with 7 bases between. CDR3 sequence: CATRSLTGELFF. The CDR3 coding sequence is TGTGCCACCAGATCTCTGACCGGGGAGCTGTTTTTT.

V is TRBV7-9 and J is TRBJ1-1, with 11 bases that match TRBD1. In germline, CDR1 is SEHNR, CDR2 FQNEAQ (reference sequence). The CDR3 totals 13 residues. V gave up 4 bases and J gave up 8 bases; unmatched junction bases: 3. The CDR3 bases are TGTGCCAGCAGCTGGGACAGGGGGTCAGAAGCTTTCTTT. Amino acids: CASSWDRGSEAFF.

V and J are TRBV11-3 and TRBJ2-7, with 9 positions matching TRBD2. V shed 5 bases, J shed 6 bases, and the junction held 14 bases outside the gene matches. This CDR3 region has 16 residues. Germline CDR1 is SGHNT and CDR2 is YENEEA. The CDR3 coding sequence is TGTGCCAGCAGCCGTTCCTCGGTAGCGGGAGTGGGCGAGCAGTACTTC. Translation: CASSRSSVAGVGEQYF.

The chain uses TRBV6-6 and TRBJ2-3; TRBD2 aligns across 10 bases. Per the germline V gene, CDR1 is MNHNY and CDR2 is SVGAGI (reference sequence). Losses at the gene ends were 7 bases for V and 4 bases for J; bases not matched to a gene: 8. The CDR3 consists of 15 residues. The CDR3 DNA follows: TGTGCCAGCACTCAACAAGGGACTAGCGCAGATACGCAGTATTTT. Its translation: CASTQQGTSADTQYF.

V usage is TRBV28 and J usage is TRBJ1-2; tentatively, D is TRBD1 (5 bases). The CDR3 consists of 12 residues. The germline V gene encodes CDR1 MDHEN and CDR2 SYDVKM. The V and J ends lost 6 bases and 6 bases respectively, with 11 bases between them. The CDR3 DNA reads as TGTGCCAGCAGCACGGGGGTTAATGGCTACACCTTC. Its translation: CASSTGVNGYTF.

The chain links TRBV28 to TRBJ1-1, with 7 bases fitting TRBD1. Germline V gene data show CDR1 as MDHEN and CDR2 as SYDVKM. V trimming: 6 bases; J trimming: 11 bases; junction bases outside the gene matches: 15. CDR3 length: 14 residues. This CDR3 reads CASSPPPAQGSAFF. Written as DNA, the CDR3 is TGTGCCAGCAGCCCCCCCCCTGCACAGGGGTCGGCTTTCTTT.

This rearrangement joins TRBV5-1 to TRBJ2-7, with TRBD1 identical over 8 bases. The junction had 7 bases not matched to a gene; V was cut back by 4 bases and J by 4 bases. The CDR3 has 14 amino acids. Germline-derived CDR1 and CDR2 are SGHRS and YFSETQ. The CDR3 nucleotides read TGCGCCAGCAGCATTGGACAGGGAAGGTACGAGCAGTACTTC. Translating it yields CASSIGQGRYEQYF.

V and J are TRBV5-1 and TRBJ1-2; no definite D call. The CDR3 covers 14 residues. Trimming pared 4 bases from V and 8 bases from J, leaving 18 bases between. Germline V gene lookup returns CDR1 SGHRS and CDR2 YFSETQ. CDR3 amino acids: CASSVGPPSGGYTF. CDR3 coding DNA: TGCGCCAGCAGCGTTGGACCTCCTTCGGGGGGCTACACCTTC.

This sequence joins TRBV6-5 and TRBJ2-7; TRBD2 agrees at 9 bases. V lost 7 bases and J lost 5; bases outside the gene matches: 12. Germline lookup yields CDR1 MNHEY and CDR2 SVGAGI. The CDR3 is made up of 15 amino acids. CDR3 loop: CASTLSGGRIHEQYF. For the CDR3, the DNA is TGTGCCAGCACTCTTAGCGGGGGCCGGATACACGAGCAGTACTTC.

V is TRBV2 and J is TRBJ2-1; 7 bases fit TRBD1. CDR1 and CDR2 from the germline V gene are SNHLY and FYNNEI. This CDR3 is built from 13 residues. Trimming cost V 11 bases and J 4 bases; bases outside gene matches: 8. This chain's CDR3 is CAGSGTAYNEQFF. The CDR3 DNA sequence: TGTGCCGGATCCGGGACAGCTTACAATGAGCAGTTCTTC.

The rearrangement uses TRBV15 and TRBJ2-1, with 7 bases fitting TRBD1. The V segment lost 5 bases and the J segment 10 bases; nucleotides outside the gene matches: 14. CDR3 length equals 15 residues. Germline loops: CDR1 LNHNV, CDR2 YYDKDF (reference sequence). The CDR3 protein is CATSLFRQGPQEQFF. The CDR3 nucleotides read TGTGCCACCAGCCTATTTCGACAGGGCCCCCAAGAGCAGTTCTTC. Looking up the rest from reference TRBV15 and TRBJ2-1 gives the full variable domain: DAMVIQNPRYQVTQFGKPVTLSCSQTLNHNVMYWYQQKSSQAPKLLFHYYDKDFNNEADTPDNFQSRRPNTSFCFLDIRSPGLGDTAMYLCATSLFRQGPQEQFFGPGTRLTVL.

The V call is TRBV7-9, the J call TRBJ2-7, with 7 positions matching TRBD2. Germline V CDR1 and CDR2: SEHNR, FQNEAQ (reference sequence). After removal of 4 bases from V and 0 bases from J, the junction contained 6 bases not matched to a gene. The length of the CDR3 is 15 residues. The CDR3 coding sequence is TGTGCCAGCAGCTCTAGCGGCATTAGCTCCTACGAGCAGTACTTC. Its protein product is CASSSSGISSYEQYF.

The rearrangement joins TRBV3-1 (or the pseudogene TRBV3-2) to TRBJ1-2; no firm D call. Trimming shortened V by 0 bases and J by 4 bases, and 9 bases separated the two germline ends. Germline values: CDR1 LGHDT, CDR2 YNNKEL (reference sequence). This CDR3 region has 14 residues. This CDR3 is CASSQETVSYGYTF. Written as DNA, the CDR3 is TGTGCCAGCAGCCAAGAAACGGTGAGCTATGGCTACACCTTC.

In DNA, the CDR3 is TGTGCCAGCAGCCCCTACCAGGGGGTGAGGTCACCCCTCCACTTT. This sequence encodes CASSPYQGVRSPLHF. The chain uses TRBV7-2 and TRBJ1-6; TRBD1 agrees at 7 bases. The length of the CDR3 is 15 residues. After removal of 5 bases from V and 10 bases from J, the junction contained 11 bases not matched to a gene. Looked up from germline, CDR1 is SGHTA and CDR2 is FQGNSA.

The table lists this clone with a count of one. The junction differs from germline at one of its ends, possibly a read error. The chain has TRBV18 and TRBJ2-7; 9 bases map to TRBD1. CDR3 size: 14 residues. Per the germline V gene, CDR1 is KGHSH and CDR2 is LQKENI. DNA of the CDR3: TGTGCCAGCTCATCAACAGGGGGCTCCGACGAGCAGTACTTC. Its translation: CASSSTGGSDEQYF.

About this clone: The same CDR3 can be traced to other DNA sequences in this sample. The chain uses TRBV19 and TRBJ2-3; 7 nucleotides line up with TRBD2. The CDR3 runs to 15 residues. Germline V CDR1 and CDR2: LNHDA, SQIVND (reference sequence). The V and J ends lost 2 bases and 2 bases, in that order; junction bases with no gene match: 4. The CDR3, as DNA: TGTGCCAGTAGTATATCTAGCGGATCCACAGATACGCAGTATTTT. Its translation: CASSISSGSTDTQYF.

V usage is TRBV27 and J usage is TRBJ2-7, with 15 bases that match TRBD2. The CDR3 consists of 15 residues. After removal of 5 bases from V and 4 bases from J, the junction contained 3 bases not matched to a gene. The germline V gene has CDR1 MNHEY and CDR2 SMNVEV (reference sequence). For the CDR3, the DNA is TGTGCCAGCAGTCCAGGGACTAGCGGGAGGTACGAGCAGTACTTC. Protein: CASSPGTSGRYEQYF.

V gene TRBV30 combines with J gene TRBJ2-1, with 8 nucleotides matching TRBD1. V dropped 2 bases and J dropped 8; count of bases not matched to a gene: 8. The CDR3 loop spans 14 amino acids. Germline V CDR1 and CDR2: GTSNPN, SVGIG (reference sequence). The CDR3: CAWSRGQGGHEQFF. The CDR3 DNA reads as TGTGCCTGGAGTAGAGGACAGGGCGGCCATGAGCAGTTCTTC.

The chain couples TRBV5-6 to TRBJ2-7, with D possibly TRBD1 on 6 matching bases. The germline V gene has CDR1 SGHDT and CDR2 YYEEEE. This CDR3 has 15 amino acids. Trimming stripped 2 bases from V and 3 bases from J, with 15 bases between. The chain's CDR3 is CASSFGRARGYEQYF. The CDR3 nucleotides are TGTGCCAGCAGCTTCGGCAGAGCCAGGGGCTACGAGCAGTACTTC.

V usage is TRBV29-1 and J usage is TRBJ1-2, with 7 positions matching TRBD1. V trimming: 7 bases; J trimming: 7 bases; junction bases outside the gene matches: 12. CDR3 length equals 13 residues. The germline gives CDR1 SQVTM, CDR2 ANQGSEA. The CDR3, as DNA: TGCAGCGGGATGACACAGGGGTATGGTGGCTACACCTTC. As protein: CSGMTQGYGGYTF.

This chain uses TRBV5-8 with TRBJ1-2; 9 nucleotides line up with TRBD1. CDR3 length: 18 residues. V lost 4 bases to trimming and J lost 2 bases; unmatched junction nucleotides: 15. Germline CDR1 and CDR2: SGHTS and YDEGEE. The CDR3 region is CASSNTRDRVNQNYGYTF. The CDR3 nucleotides are TGTGCCAGCAGCAACACCCGGGACAGGGTTAATCAGAACTATGGCTACACCTTC. Supplemented by reference TRBV5-8 and TRBJ1-2, the full variable domain reads EAGVTQSPTHLIKTRGQQATLRCSPISGHTSVYWYQQALGLGLQFLLWYDEGEERNRGNFPPRFSGRQFPNYSSELNVNALELEDSALYLCASSNTRDRVNQNYGYTFGSGTRLTVV.

This clone was detected only once. The chain joins TRBV10-3 to TRBJ2-3; TRBD2 is a possible D gene (7 bases). Germline assignment: CDR1 ENHRY and CDR2 SYGVKD. The CDR3 is 14 residues long. Trimming took off 4 bases at V and 8 bases at J, with 16 bases between the two ends. The CDR3 sequence is CAISVGGGRGTQYF. DNA of the CDR3: TGTGCCATCAGTGTGGGCGGGGGCCGAGGTACGCAGTATTTT.

This clone has just a few counts. At one end, the junction sequence differs from germline, possibly due to a read error. The V gene is TRBV2, the J gene TRBJ2-7; 12 nucleotides agree with TRBD2. CDR1 and CDR2 (germline): SNHLY, FYNNEI. This CDR3 has 16 residues. CDR3 region: CASREGLAGLAYEQYF. The CDR3, as DNA: TGTGCCAGCAGGGAAGGACTAGCGGGACTGGCCTACGAGCAGTACTTC.

The genes are TRBV14 and TRBJ2-3; the D gene is possibly TRBD2 (5 bases). CDR1 and CDR2 (germline): SGHDN, FVKESK. The CDR3 totals 15 residues. The germline V and J ends were trimmed by 0 bases and 1 base, with 8 bases remaining between them. CDR3: CASSQDSGGTDTQYF. Here the CDR3 DNA reads TGTGCCAGCAGCCAAGATTCCGGGGGCACAGATACGCAGTATTTT.

The CDR3 DNA sequence: TGTGCCAGCTCCGACAGGGGTGGAAACACCATATATTTT. Amino acid sequence: CASSDRGGNTIYF. The chain carries TRBV18 and TRBJ1-3; 8 bases line up with TRBD1. Trimming removed 6 bases from V and 3 bases from J; junction bases left unmatched: 1. Germline V gene data show CDR1 as KGHSH and CDR2 as LQKENI. CDR3 size: 13 residues.

The V call is TRBV6-2 or TRBV6-3, the J call TRBJ1-2; maybe TRBD1 (6 bases). Germline CDR1 MNHEY, CDR2 SVGEGT. The CDR3 is 17 residues long. Trimming pared 6 bases from V and 6 bases from J, leaving 26 bases between. The CDR3 DNA reads as TGTGCCAGCAGCGAATTCGGGGAGTACAGGGTTGCACATGGCTACACCTTC. This translates into CASSEFGEYRVAHGYTF.

This clone was seen only a few times. This chain links TRBV18 with TRBJ2-6; tentatively, D is TRBD1 (6 bases). V was clipped by 6 bases and J by 4 bases, with 13 bases between them. CDR3 length: 15 residues. Germline V gene lookup returns CDR1 KGHSH and CDR2 LQKENI. The CDR3 nucleotides are TGTGCCAGCTCCGACTCCAGGGGAGGGGCCAACGTCCTGACTTTC. Translation: CASSDSRGGANVLTF.

The V call is TRBV6-5, the J call TRBJ2-1, with 7 bases fitting TRBD2. The CDR3 has 16 residues. Germline CDR1 MNHEY, CDR2 SVGAGI. V gave up 2 bases and J gave up 5 bases; unmatched junction bases: 9. CDR3 sequence: CASSYRASGLNNEQFF. The CDR3 DNA reads TGTGCCAGCAGTTACAGGGCCTCGGGACTAAACAATGAGCAGTTCTTC.